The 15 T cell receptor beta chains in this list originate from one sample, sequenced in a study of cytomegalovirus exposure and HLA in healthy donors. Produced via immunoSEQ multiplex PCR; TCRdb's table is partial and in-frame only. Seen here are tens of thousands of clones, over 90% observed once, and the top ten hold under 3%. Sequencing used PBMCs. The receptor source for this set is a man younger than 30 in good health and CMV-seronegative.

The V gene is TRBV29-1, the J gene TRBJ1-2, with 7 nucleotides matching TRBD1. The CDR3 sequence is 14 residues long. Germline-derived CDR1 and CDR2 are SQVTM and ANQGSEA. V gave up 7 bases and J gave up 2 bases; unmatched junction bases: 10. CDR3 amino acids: CSATASTGNYGYTF. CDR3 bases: TGCAGCGCCACCGCTTCGACAGGGAACTATGGCTACACCTTC.

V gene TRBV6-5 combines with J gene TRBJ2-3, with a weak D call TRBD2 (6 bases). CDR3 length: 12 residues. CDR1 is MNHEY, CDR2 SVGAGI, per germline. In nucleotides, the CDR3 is TGTCATGCCGGCGGGGCCCCAAATACGCAGTATTTT. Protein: CHAGGAPNTQYF.

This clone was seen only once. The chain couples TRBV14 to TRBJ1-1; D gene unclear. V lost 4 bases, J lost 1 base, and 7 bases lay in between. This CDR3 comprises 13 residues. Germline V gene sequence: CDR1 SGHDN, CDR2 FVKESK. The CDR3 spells CASSRRQNTEAFF. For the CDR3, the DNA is TGTGCCAGCAGCCGACGACAGAACACTGAAGCTTTCTTT.

CDR3 DNA: TGTGCCAGCAGTTACTCGGGGGGGAACACTGAAGCTTTCTTT. This encodes CASSYSGGNTEAFF. The rearrangement joins TRBV6-5 to TRBJ1-1, with D maybe TRBD1 (5 bases). Between the trimmed V and J ends, which lost 0 bases and 1 base, there was a span of 6 bases. This CDR3 comprises 14 residues. Germline assignment: CDR1 MNHEY and CDR2 SVGAGI.

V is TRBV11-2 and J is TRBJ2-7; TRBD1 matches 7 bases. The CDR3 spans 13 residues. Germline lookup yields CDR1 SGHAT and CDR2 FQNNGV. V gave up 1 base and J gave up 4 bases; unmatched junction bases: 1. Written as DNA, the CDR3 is TGTGCCAGCAGCTTAGGGACAGGTTACGAGCAGTACTTC. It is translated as CASSLGTGYEQYF.

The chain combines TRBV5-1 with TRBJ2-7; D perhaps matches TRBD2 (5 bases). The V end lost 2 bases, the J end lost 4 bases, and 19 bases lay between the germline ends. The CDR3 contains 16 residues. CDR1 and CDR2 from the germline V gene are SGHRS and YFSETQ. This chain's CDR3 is CASSFAGAAAGYEQYF. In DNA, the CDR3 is TGCGCCAGCAGCTTTGCTGGTGCAGCGGCCGGATACGAGCAGTACTTC.

For the CDR3, the DNA is TGTGCCAGCACCAGGGGTCCGACCACCGGGGAGCTGTTTTTT. Protein sequence: CASTRGPTTGELFF. This chain connects TRBV7-2 to TRBJ2-2; a weak D match, TRBD1 (6 bases). The CDR3 extends over 14 amino acids. Germline assignment: CDR1 SGHTA and CDR2 FQGNSA. V was pared by 7 bases and J by 4 bases, with 13 bases between.

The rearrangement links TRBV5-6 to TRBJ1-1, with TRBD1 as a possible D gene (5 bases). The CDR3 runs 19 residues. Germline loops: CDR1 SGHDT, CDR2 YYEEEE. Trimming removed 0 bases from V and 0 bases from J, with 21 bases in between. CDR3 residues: CASSLATGRAPSMNTEAFF. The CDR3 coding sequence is TGTGCCAGCAGCTTGGCTACCGGCAGGGCCCCTTCTATGAACACTGAAGCTTTCTTT.

CDR3 sequence (DNA): TGTGCCACCAGCAGAACGACAGGCTCCTACAATGAGCAGTTCTTC. It codes for CATSRTTGSYNEQFF. The chain links TRBV15 to TRBJ2-1; tentatively, D is TRBD1 (6 bases). V dropped 2 bases and J dropped 0 bases, with 8 bases sitting between them. The CDR3 has 15 residues. Germline CDR1 is LNHNV and CDR2 is YYDKDF (reference sequence).

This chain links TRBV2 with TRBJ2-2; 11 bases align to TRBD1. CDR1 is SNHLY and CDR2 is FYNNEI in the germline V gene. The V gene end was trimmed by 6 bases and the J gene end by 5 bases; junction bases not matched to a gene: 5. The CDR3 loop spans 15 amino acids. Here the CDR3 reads CASSTGTGGTGELFF. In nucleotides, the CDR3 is TGTGCCAGCAGCACCGGGACAGGGGGAACCGGGGAGCTGTTTTTT.

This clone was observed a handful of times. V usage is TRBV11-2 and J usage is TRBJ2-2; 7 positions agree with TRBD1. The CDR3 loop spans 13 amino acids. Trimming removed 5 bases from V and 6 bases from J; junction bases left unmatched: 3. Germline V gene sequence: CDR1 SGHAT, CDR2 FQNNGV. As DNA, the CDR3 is TGTGCCAGCAGCCGTGGACAGGCCGGGGAGCTGTTTTTT. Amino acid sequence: CASSRGQAGELFF. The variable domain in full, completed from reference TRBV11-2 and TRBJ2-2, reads EAGVAQSPRYKIIEKRQSVAFWCNPISGHATLYWYQQILGQGPKLLIQFQNNGVVDDSQLPKDRFSAERLKGVDSTLKIQPAKLEDSAVYLCASSRGQAGELFFGEGSRLTVL.

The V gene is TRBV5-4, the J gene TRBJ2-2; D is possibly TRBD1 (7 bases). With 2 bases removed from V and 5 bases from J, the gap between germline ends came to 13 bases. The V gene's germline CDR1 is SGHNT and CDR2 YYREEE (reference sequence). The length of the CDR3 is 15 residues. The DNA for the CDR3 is TGTGCCAGCAGCTTTGGCAGGGGGGAAACCGGGGAGCTGTTTTTT. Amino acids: CASSFGRGETGELFF.

The CDR3: CASSLETLAGVGRETQYF. The CDR3 nucleotides are TGTGCCAGCAGCTTGGAGACACTAGCGGGAGTGGGGCGGGAGACCCAGTACTTC. This chain connects TRBV5-5 to TRBJ2-5; TRBD2 aligns across 11 bases. J lost 5 bases, V lost 0 bases, and 12 bases had no gene match. The CDR3 is 18 residues long. Germline CDR1 and CDR2: SGHKS and YYEKEE (reference sequence).

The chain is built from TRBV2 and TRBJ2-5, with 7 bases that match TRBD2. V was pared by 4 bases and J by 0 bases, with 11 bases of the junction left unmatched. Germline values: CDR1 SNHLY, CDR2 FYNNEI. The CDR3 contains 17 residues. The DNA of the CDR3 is TGTGCCAGCAGTGCCCCGAAGGCGGGAGCGAACCAAGAGACCCAGTACTTC. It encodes CASSAPKAGANQETQYF. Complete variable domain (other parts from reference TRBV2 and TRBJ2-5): EPEVTQTPSHQVTQMGQEVILRCVPISNHLYFYWYRQILGQKVEFLVSFYNNEISEKSEIFDDQFSVERPDGSNFTLKIRSTKLEDSAMYFCASSAPKAGANQETQYFGPGTRLLVL.

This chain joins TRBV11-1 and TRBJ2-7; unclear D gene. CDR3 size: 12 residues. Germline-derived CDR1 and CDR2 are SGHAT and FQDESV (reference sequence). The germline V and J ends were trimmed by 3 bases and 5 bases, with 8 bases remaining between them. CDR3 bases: TGTGCCAGCAGCTTGGAAGCGCACGAGCAGTACTTC. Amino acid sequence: CASSLEAHEQYF.